What follows describes a single T cell receptor beta chain. These data come from a study of blood T cell repertoires in COVID-19. Study-wide context: The United States, Italy and Spain provided the acute and convalescent COVID-19 samples. PBMCs, B-cell-depleted T cells, or T cells were the source of the cDNA or gDNA that made up the material.

V dropped 3 bases and J dropped 2 bases, with 9 bases sitting between them. This CDR3 region has 14 residues. Germline CDR1 reads WNHNN; CDR2 reads SYGVQD (reference sequence). Original processing methods: Estimates of nucleated cell counts were drawn from the amplification of reference gene primers. Some clones are missing from TCRdb's copy, which holds only in-frame ones; the method was immunoSEQ multiplex PCR. V, J and clone size were drawn from that table, and D and trimming were deduced from the DNA. The table lists some 200,000 clones, 84% of them singletons. The source material was peripheral blood. This TCR derives from a man in his thirties or forties with active or convalescent COVID-19. The V gene is TRBV10-1, the J gene TRBJ2-3; a possible D gene is TRBD1 (6 bases). The CDR3 reads CASSEQGDTDTQYF. The CDR3 DNA sequence: TGCGCCAGCAGTGAACAGGGCGACACAGATACGCAGTATTTT.